The entry that follows covers one TCR beta chain sequence. Its antigen is not identified. The protocol was immunoSEQ multiplex PCR, while the TCRdb copy is restricted to in-frame clones and leaves out a portion. The sample includes 6,700 or so clones, 65% to 80% of them seen just once. This sample was taken from a study of coeliac disease. The length of the CDR3 is 15 residues. The V end was cut by 7 bases, the J end by 5 bases, with 17 bases between. CDR1 MNHEY and CDR2 SMNVEV come from the germline V gene (reference sequence). Whole-study results and caveats: In active celiac disease, intraepithelial and lamina propria TRB and TRG repertoires were less clonal than controls.

Sample: lamina propria lymphocytes from the gut. This sequence originates from a woman under 30 with active celiac disease. This rearrangement joins TRBV27 to TRBJ2-2; D possibly corresponds to TRBD1 (7 bases). The CDR3, as DNA: TGTGCCAGCACATACAGGGGCGCGGGAACCGGGGAGCTGTTTTTT. This codes for CASTYRGAGTGELFF.